This T cell receptor (beta chain) was captured by sequencing in a study of T cell responses to AZD1222 COVID-19 vaccine. The V gene's germline CDR1 is SGHTA and CDR2 FQGTGA. V gave up 2 bases and J gave up 5 bases; unmatched junction bases: 5. This CDR3 has 16 residues. Method: immunoSEQ multiplex PCR; TCRdb's copy keeps in-frame clones and lacks some. The table includes fewer than 200,000 clones, 88% detected once. The receptor's source is an adult in good health. The J gene is TRBJ2-1, the V gene TRBV7-3; 11 nucleotides agree with TRBD2. This material consisted of peripheral blood, taken on day 0 of AZD1222 vaccination. CDR3 sequence: CASSLGAGLADNEQFF. CDR3 bases: TGTGCCAGCAGCTTAGGAGCGGGACTAGCGGACAATGAGCAGTTCTTC.